This note documents a single T cell receptor (beta chain) sequence. Antigen specificity is unknown. Amplification used 60 Vbeta primers and 13 Jbeta primers. Method: immunoSEQ multiplex PCR; TCRdb's copy keeps in-frame clones and lacks some. This repertoire includes 68,000 or so clones. From germline, CDR1 is SNHLY and CDR2 FYNNEI. This CDR3 region has 14 residues. V shed 6 bases and J shed 3 bases, with 15 bases lying between them. It was healthy bone marrow donors who served as donors. The source of the sample is a study of cytomegalovirus exposure and HLA in healthy donors. General study results and limits: Previously analyzed data showed that most TCR beta V segments were productive at a frequency of about 90% or about 30%.

Sequenced input: PBMCs. The sequence derives from a boy aged 5-17 years in good health and CMV-seronegative. The V gene is TRBV2, the J gene TRBJ2-7; D perhaps matches TRBD1 (6 bases). The chain's CDR3 is CASRGRTADYEQYF. The DNA of the CDR3 is TGTGCCAGCAGGGGGCGGACAGCGGACTACGAGCAGTACTTC.